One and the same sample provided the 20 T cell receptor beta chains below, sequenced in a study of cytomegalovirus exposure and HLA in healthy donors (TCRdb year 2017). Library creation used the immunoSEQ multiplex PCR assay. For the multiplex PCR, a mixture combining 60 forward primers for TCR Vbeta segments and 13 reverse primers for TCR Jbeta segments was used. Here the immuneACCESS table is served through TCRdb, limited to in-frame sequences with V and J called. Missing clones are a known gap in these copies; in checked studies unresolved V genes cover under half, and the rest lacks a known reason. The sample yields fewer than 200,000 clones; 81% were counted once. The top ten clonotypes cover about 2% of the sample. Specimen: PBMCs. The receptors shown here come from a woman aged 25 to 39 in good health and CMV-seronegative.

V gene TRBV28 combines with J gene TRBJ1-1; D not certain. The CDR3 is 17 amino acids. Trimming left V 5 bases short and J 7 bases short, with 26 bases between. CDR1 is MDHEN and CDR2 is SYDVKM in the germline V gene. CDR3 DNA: TGTGCCAGCAGTCAACGGGAGGGTCGGGGTCCCTTAGGTGAAGCTTTCTTT. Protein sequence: CASSQREGRGPLGEAFF.

The CDR3 here is CASSFSHEQYF. In DNA form, the CDR3 reads TGCGCCAGCAGCTTTAGCCACGAGCAGTACTTC. The V call is TRBV5-1, the J call TRBJ2-7; D gene unclear. V shed 2 bases and J shed 5 bases, with 5 bases lying between them. Germline CDR1 SGHRS, CDR2 YFSETQ. The CDR3 covers 11 residues.

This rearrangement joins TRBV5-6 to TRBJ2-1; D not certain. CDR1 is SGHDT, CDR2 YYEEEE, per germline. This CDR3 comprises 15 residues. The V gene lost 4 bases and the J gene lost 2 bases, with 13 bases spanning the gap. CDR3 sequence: CASSRVFFTYNEQFF. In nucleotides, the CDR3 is TGTGCCAGCAGCCGGGTGTTCTTTACCTACAATGAGCAGTTCTTC.

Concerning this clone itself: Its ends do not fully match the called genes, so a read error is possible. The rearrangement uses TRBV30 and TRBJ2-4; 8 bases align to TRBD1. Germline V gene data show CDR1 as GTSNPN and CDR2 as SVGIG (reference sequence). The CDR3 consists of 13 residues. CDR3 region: CAWSDRGGNSQYF. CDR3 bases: TGTGCCTGGAGCGACAGGGGAGGAAACAGTCAGTACTTC.

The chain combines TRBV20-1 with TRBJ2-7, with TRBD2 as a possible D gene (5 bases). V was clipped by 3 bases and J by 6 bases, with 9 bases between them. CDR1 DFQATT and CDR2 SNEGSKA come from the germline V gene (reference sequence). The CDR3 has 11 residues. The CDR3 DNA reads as TGCAGTGCTAGTAGAGGGATCGAGCAGTACTTC. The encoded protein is CSASRGIEQYF.

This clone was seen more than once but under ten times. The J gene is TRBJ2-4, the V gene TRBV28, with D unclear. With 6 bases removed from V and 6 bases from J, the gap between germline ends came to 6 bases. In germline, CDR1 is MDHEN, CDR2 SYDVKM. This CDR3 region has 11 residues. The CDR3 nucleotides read TGTGCCAGCAGATTCGGAAACATTCAGTACTTC. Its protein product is CASRFGNIQYF.

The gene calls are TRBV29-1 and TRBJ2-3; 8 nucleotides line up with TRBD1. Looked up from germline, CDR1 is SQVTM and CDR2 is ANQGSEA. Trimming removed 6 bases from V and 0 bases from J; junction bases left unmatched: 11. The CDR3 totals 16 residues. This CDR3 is CSVSGHWTGSTDTQYF. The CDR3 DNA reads TGCAGCGTATCGGGACACTGGACAGGGAGCACAGATACGCAGTATTTT.

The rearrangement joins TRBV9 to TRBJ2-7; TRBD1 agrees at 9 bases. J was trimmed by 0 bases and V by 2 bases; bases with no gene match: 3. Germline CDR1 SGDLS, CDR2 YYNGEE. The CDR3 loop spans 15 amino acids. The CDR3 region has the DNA TGTGCCAGCAGCGTCACGGGACAGGGCTCCTACGAGCAGTACTTC. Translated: CASSVTGQGSYEQYF.

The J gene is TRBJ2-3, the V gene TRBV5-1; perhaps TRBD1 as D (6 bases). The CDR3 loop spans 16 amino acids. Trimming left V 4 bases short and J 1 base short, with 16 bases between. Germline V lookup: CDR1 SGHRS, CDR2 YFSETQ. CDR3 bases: TGCGCCAGCAGCCCCCCCACACAGGGACGCACAGATACGCAGTATTTT. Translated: CASSPPTQGRTDTQYF.

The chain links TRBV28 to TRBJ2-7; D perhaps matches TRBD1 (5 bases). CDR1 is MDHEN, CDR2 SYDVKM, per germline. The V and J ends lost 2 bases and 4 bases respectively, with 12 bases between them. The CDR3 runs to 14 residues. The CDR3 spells CASSLSQGLYEQYF. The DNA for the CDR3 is TGTGCCAGCAGTTTAAGTCAGGGCCTATACGAGCAGTACTTC.

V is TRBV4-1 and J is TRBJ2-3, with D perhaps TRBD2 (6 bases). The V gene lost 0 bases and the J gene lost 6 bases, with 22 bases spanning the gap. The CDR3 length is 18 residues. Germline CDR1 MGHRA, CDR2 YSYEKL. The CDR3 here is CASSQEGLGRGLIDTQYF. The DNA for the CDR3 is TGCGCCAGCAGCCAAGAAGGCTTGGGGCGGGGCCTAATTGATACGCAGTATTTT.

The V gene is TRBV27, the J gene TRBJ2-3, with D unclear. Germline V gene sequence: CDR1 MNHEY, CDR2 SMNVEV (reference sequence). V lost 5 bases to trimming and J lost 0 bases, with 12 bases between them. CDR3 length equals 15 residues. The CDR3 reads CASSPLQHSTDTQYF. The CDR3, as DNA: TGTGCCAGCAGTCCCCTACAGCATAGCACAGATACGCAGTATTTT.

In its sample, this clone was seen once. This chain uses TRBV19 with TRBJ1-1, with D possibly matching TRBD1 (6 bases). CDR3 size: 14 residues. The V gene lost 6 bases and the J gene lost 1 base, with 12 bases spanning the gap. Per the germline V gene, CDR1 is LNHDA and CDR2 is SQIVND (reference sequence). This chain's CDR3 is CASSPGTQNTEAFF. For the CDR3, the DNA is TGTGCCAGTAGCCCTGGGACACAGAACACTGAAGCTTTCTTT.

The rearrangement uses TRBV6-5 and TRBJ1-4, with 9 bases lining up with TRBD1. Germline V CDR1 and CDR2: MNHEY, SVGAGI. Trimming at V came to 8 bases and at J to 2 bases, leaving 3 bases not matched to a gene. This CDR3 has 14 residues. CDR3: CASGTGSTNEKLFF. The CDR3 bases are TGTGCCAGCGGGACAGGGTCGACTAATGAAAAACTGTTTTTT.

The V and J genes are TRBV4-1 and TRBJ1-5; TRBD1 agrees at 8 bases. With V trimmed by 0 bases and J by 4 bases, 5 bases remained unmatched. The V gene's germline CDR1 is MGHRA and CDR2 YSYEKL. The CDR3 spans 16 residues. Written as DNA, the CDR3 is TGCGCCAGCAGCCAAGATAGGGGACAGGATAATCAGCCCCAGCATTTT. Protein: CASSQDRGQDNQPQHF.

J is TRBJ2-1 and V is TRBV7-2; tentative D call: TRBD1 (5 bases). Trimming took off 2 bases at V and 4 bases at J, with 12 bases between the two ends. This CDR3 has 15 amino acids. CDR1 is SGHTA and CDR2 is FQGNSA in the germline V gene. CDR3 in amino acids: CASSLQGSSYNEQFF. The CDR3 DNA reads TGTGCCAGCAGCTTACAGGGAAGTAGTTACAATGAGCAGTTCTTC.

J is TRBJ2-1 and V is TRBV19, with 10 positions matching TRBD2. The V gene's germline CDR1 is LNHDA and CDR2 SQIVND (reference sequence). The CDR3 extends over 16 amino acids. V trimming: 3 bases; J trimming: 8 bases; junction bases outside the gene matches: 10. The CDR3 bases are TGTGCCAGTAGTATTCTTAGGTCTAGCGGGAGTCATGAGCAGTTCTTC. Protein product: CASSILRSSGSHEQFF.

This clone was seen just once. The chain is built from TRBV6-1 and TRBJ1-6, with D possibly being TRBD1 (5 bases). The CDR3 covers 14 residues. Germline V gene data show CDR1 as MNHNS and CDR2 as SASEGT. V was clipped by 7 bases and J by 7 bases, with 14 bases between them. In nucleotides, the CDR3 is TGTGCCAGCACACTACCAGGGTCCAATTCACCCCTCCACTTT. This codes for CASTLPGSNSPLHF.

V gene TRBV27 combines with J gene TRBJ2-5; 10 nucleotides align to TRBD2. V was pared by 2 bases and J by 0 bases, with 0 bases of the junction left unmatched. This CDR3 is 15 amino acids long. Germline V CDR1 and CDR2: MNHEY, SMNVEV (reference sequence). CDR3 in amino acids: CASSLLAGDQETQYF. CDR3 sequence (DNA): TGTGCCAGCAGTTTACTAGCGGGGGACCAAGAGACCCAGTACTTC.

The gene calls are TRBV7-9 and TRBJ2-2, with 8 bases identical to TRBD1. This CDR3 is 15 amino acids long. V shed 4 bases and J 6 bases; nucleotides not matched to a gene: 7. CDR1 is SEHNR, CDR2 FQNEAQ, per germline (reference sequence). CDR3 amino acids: CASSYTGGRAGELFF. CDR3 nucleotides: TGTGCCAGCAGCTACACAGGGGGACGGGCCGGGGAGCTGTTTTTT.